Reported below is one T cell receptor (beta chain). The CDR3 loop spans 18 amino acids. V was clipped by 4 bases and J by 6 bases; unmatched bases: 12. The germline CDR1 and CDR2 sequences are LNHDA and SQIVND (reference sequence). This specimen comes from a study of blood T cell repertoires in COVID-19. Study-wide background: COVID-19 samples from acute and convalescent phases originated in the United States, Italy and Spain. The cDNA or gDNA used as material had been derived from T cells, B-cell-depleted T cells, or PBMCs.

Data came from immunoSEQ multiplex PCR; TCRdb stores just in-frame clones and leaves some out. The sample shows fewer than 300,000 clones, around nine tenths of them seen only once. The chain links TRBV19 to TRBJ1-6; the match to TRBD1 covers 10 bases. The sequence was collected from a man aged 35 to 55 who had recovered from COVID-19. The sample taken for sequencing was peripheral blood. This chain's CDR3 is CASSTSGTGAAGNSPLHF. In DNA, the CDR3 is TGTGCCAGTAGTACATCCGGGACAGGGGCGGCGGGTAATTCACCCCTCCACTTT.